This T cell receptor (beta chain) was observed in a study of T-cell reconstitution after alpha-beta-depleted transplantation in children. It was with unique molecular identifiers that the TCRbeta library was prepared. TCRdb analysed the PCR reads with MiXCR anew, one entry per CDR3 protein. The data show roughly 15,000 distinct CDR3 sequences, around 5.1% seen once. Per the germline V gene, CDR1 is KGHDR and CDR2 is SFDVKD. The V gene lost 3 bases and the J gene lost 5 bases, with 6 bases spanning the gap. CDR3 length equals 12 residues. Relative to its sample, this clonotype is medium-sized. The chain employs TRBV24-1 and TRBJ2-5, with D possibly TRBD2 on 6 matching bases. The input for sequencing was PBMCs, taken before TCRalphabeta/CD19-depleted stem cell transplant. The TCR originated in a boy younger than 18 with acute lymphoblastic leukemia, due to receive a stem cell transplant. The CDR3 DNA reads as TGTGCCACCAGTGATCGGGAGGAGACCCAGTACTTC. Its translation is CATSDREETQYF.